What follows is one T cell receptor beta chain and its context. Antigen unknown. Sequencing used cDNA as its template, made by extracting RNA and reverse transcribing it. This table comes from immunoSEQ multiplex PCR, and its TCRdb copy is limited to in-frame clones, with some not included. This sample has 200,000 to 250,000 clones; just over 65% occur once, and the top ten carry more than 0.95%. The data were obtained in a study of CD8+ T cells in alopecia areata. Study background: In an open-label trial, patients got 5 to 10 mg tofacitinib twice daily.

The study, taken as a whole, reports: Expanded CD8+ clones among the top 100, as well as scalp clonality, were significantly decreased by tofacitinib. On tofacitinib, scalp and blood still held many of the expanded lesional clones. Alopecia totalis/universalis scalp especially showed more expanded CD8+ clones than normal scalp.

Indicated treatment: oral pan-JAK inhibitor, 5-10 mg twice daily. The V gene end was trimmed by 6 bases and the J gene end by 6 bases; junction bases not matched to a gene: 4. This CDR3 comprises 15 residues. Germline V gene sequence: CDR1 SNHLY, CDR2 FYNNEI. The sequencing used CD4+ T cells sorted from blood, collected around week 46, from a patient treated with tofacitinib. This clonotype originated in a human donor with alopecia areata. The V gene is TRBV2, the J gene TRBJ2-1, with TRBD2 matching over 14 bases. CDR3 residues: CASRFGTSGGNEQFF. CDR3 DNA: TGTGCCAGCAGATTCGGGACTAGCGGGGGCAATGAGCAGTTCTTC.